The 30 T cell receptor beta chains reported below all come from one sample, sequenced in a study of blood T cell repertoires in COVID-19. The assay was immunoSEQ multiplex PCR, and TCRdb's table has in-frame clones only and misses some. Counted here are around 250,000 clones, 86% occurring once; the ten biggest clones make up roughly 2.3%. Sequenced: peripheral blood. These receptors were obtained from a man under 40 who had recovered from COVID-19.

The chain employs TRBV18 and TRBJ1-1; 9 nucleotides align to TRBD1. This CDR3 has 14 amino acids. CDR1 is KGHSH, CDR2 LQKENI, per germline. V lost 2 bases, J lost 5 bases, and 3 bases stayed unmatched. The CDR3 here is CASSPTGGSTEAFF. DNA for the CDR3: TGTGCCAGCTCACCAACAGGGGGCAGTACTGAAGCTTTCTTT.

The V call is TRBV4-3, the J call TRBJ1-2; perhaps TRBD1 as D (6 bases). The germline V gene encodes CDR1 LGHNA and CDR2 YSLEER. CDR3 length: 14 residues. V was clipped by 4 bases and J by 3 bases, with 12 bases between them. The CDR3 DNA reads TGCGCCAGCAGCCTGGAGGGGGGGGACTATGGCTACACCTTC. Translation gives CASSLEGGDYGYTF.

The chain is built from TRBV19 and TRBJ1-1; 9 bases match TRBD1. Trimming took 5 bases from V and 6 from J; bases not matched to a gene: 7. Per the germline V gene, CDR1 is LNHDA and CDR2 is SQIVND (reference sequence). This CDR3 spans 14 amino acids. The CDR3 loop reads CASSQGQGIAEAFF. The CDR3 bases are TGTGCCAGTAGTCAAGGACAGGGGATCGCTGAAGCTTTCTTT.

As to this clone: Other DNA sequences in the sample encode the same CDR3. V gene TRBV13 combines with J gene TRBJ1-2, with a weak D call TRBD1 (6 bases). Trimming took off 0 bases at V and 2 bases at J, with 13 bases between the two ends. From germline, CDR1 is PRHDT and CDR2 FYEKMQ (reference sequence). The CDR3 is 16 amino acids. CDR3 sequence (DNA): TGTGCCAGCAGCTTAGGCCGGGGCAGGGGAAACTATGGCTACACCTTC. Protein sequence: CASSLGRGRGNYGYTF.

The V gene is TRBV6-5, the J gene TRBJ2-7, with D hard to call. This CDR3 comprises 12 residues. Trimming shortened V by 6 bases and J by 3 bases, and 9 bases separated the two germline ends. Germline V CDR1 and CDR2: MNHEY, SVGAGI. In DNA form, the CDR3 reads TGTGCCAGCAGGGCCGGAGTCTACGAGCAGTACTTC. This encodes CASRAGVYEQYF.

The J gene is TRBJ1-2, the V gene TRBV6-2 or TRBV6-3, with TRBD1 matching 8 bases. The length of the CDR3 is 16 residues. The junction had 7 bases not matched to a gene; V was cut back by 2 bases and J by 2 bases. Germline V gene sequence: CDR1 MNHEY, CDR2 SVGEGT. CDR3 bases: TGTGCCAGCAGTTACCTCTATTGGACAGGGAACTATGGCTACACCTTC. Encoded protein: CASSYLYWTGNYGYTF.

V is TRBV15 and J is TRBJ2-3; D might be TRBD2 (7 bases). V was cut by 8 bases and J by 6 bases, with 21 bases left in between. CDR3 length: 15 amino acids. The germline gives CDR1 LNHNV, CDR2 YYDKDF (reference sequence). The CDR3 spells CATSWRGGLQDTQYF. The DNA of the CDR3 is TGTGCCACCTCCTGGAGGGGGGGCCTTCAGGATACGCAGTATTTT. The full variable domain, rest sourced from reference TRBV15 and TRBJ2-3, is DAMVIQNPRYQVTQFGKPVTLSCSQTLNHNVMYWYQQKSSQAPKLLFHYYDKDFNNEADTPDNFQSRRPNTSFCFLDIRSPGLGDTAMYLCATSWRGGLQDTQYFGPGTRLTVL.

The V gene is TRBV9, the J gene TRBJ1-6; a weak D match, TRBD1 (5 bases). The germline CDR1 and CDR2 sequences are SGDLS and YYNGEE. This CDR3 has 15 amino acids. The V end was cut by 0 bases, the J end by 7 bases, with 11 bases between. CDR3 loop: CASSVEGVVNSPLHF. Written as DNA, the CDR3 is TGTGCCAGCAGCGTAGAAGGGGTGGTGAATTCACCCCTCCACTTT.

This sequence joins TRBV6-2 or TRBV6-3 and TRBJ1-4; 7 bases map to TRBD1. The germline gives CDR1 MNHEY, CDR2 SVGEGT. The CDR3 consists of 16 residues. J gave up 7 bases and V 6 bases, and 14 bases lay outside the gene matches. Here the CDR3 reads CASSLLRGLGIEKLFF. For the CDR3, the DNA is TGTGCCAGCAGCCTCCTTAGGGGGCTTGGGATTGAAAAACTGTTTTTT.

This sequence joins TRBV29-1 and TRBJ2-5, with TRBD2 matching 7 bases. The ends lost 1 base at V and 4 bases at J; junction bases unmatched: 9. There are 15 residues in the CDR3. From germline, CDR1 is SQVTM and CDR2 ANQGSEA. The CDR3, as DNA: TGCAGCGTTGAAGGGGAGGGTTGGGGAGGAGAGACCCAGTACTTC. It translates to CSVEGEGWGGETQYF. Drawing the rest from reference TRBV29-1 and TRBJ2-5, the complete variable domain is SAVISQKPSRDICQRGTSLTIQCQVDSQVTMMFWYRQQPGQSLTLIATANQGSEATYESGFVIDKFPISRPNLTFSTLTVSNMSPEDSSIYLCSVEGEGWGGETQYFGPGTRLLVL.

This chain connects TRBV5-1 to TRBJ1-3; D ambiguous. V was cut by 0 bases and J by 0 bases, with 13 bases left in between. The CDR3 spans 17 residues. Germline V CDR1 and CDR2: SGHRS, YFSETQ. The CDR3 nucleotides read TGCGCCAGCAGCTTGGCCGGTTACGCCTCCTCTGGAAACACCATATATTTT. It codes for CASSLAGYASSGNTIYF.

V usage is TRBV13 and J usage is TRBJ2-2; no clear D gene. Germline V gene sequence: CDR1 PRHDT, CDR2 FYEKMQ (reference sequence). V was clipped by 6 bases and J by 0 bases, with 5 bases between them. The CDR3 sequence is 13 residues long. CDR3 DNA sequence: TGTGCCAGCAGTCAGACGAACACCGGGGAGCTGTTTTTT. Its translation is CASSQTNTGELFF.

The V call is TRBV6-5, the J call TRBJ1-1; 7 bases are a match to TRBD1. V was pared by 2 bases and J by 3 bases, with 9 bases of the junction left unmatched. Germline V lookup: CDR1 MNHEY, CDR2 SVGAGI. This CDR3 has 16 residues. In DNA, the CDR3 is TGTGCCAGCAGTTACGGCGGTCAGGGGGGAGACACTGAAGCTTTCTTT. Protein product: CASSYGGQGGDTEAFF.

This clone has only one observation. This chain links TRBV4-1 with TRBJ1-5; tentatively, D is TRBD1 (5 bases). The ends were cut back, 7 bases at V and 5 bases at J, with 21 bases in the middle. Germline V gene lookup returns CDR1 MGHRA and CDR2 YSYEKL. The CDR3 has 16 amino acids. CDR3 loop: CASTRGGNLPDQPQHF. The CDR3 bases are TGCGCCAGCACCCGCGGGGGAAACTTACCAGATCAGCCCCAGCATTTT.

The chain carries TRBV5-1 and TRBJ2-1; possibly TRBD2 for D (7 bases). V lost 1 base, J lost 6 bases, and 14 bases lay in between. This CDR3 has 15 residues. The germline V gene has CDR1 SGHRS and CDR2 YFSETQ. The DNA for the CDR3 is TGCGCCAGCAGCTTGATTCCGGGGGGCCTCAATGAGCAGTTCTTC. Amino acid sequence: CASSLIPGGLNEQFF.

The chain employs TRBV30 and TRBJ2-5; 9 bases are shared with TRBD1. The CDR3 length is 12 residues. Per the germline V gene, CDR1 is GTSNPN and CDR2 is SVGIG (reference sequence). V trimming: 4 bases; J trimming: 9 bases; junction bases outside the gene matches: 6. The CDR3 sequence is CAWTPDRGAQYF. For the CDR3, the DNA is TGTGCCTGGACGCCGGACAGGGGAGCCCAGTACTTC.

A few counts support this clone. The gene calls are TRBV5-1 and TRBJ1-2, with 7 positions matching TRBD1. The CDR3 runs to 14 residues. From germline, CDR1 is SGHRS and CDR2 YFSETQ. V shed 4 bases, J shed 4 bases, and the junction held 7 bases outside the gene matches. For the CDR3, the DNA is TGCGCCAGCAGCGCAGGGGGAGCGGTCTATGGCTACACCTTC. This codes for CASSAGGAVYGYTF.

CDR3 sequence reads: CASSPGLAGGPGELFF. In DNA form, the CDR3 reads TGTGCCAGCAGCCCAGGACTAGCGGGGGGCCCCGGGGAGCTGTTTTTT. The chain is built from TRBV11-2 and TRBJ2-2; TRBD2 agrees at 14 bases. From germline, CDR1 is SGHAT and CDR2 FQNNGV. CDR3 length: 16 residues. The V gene end was trimmed by 5 bases and the J gene end by 6 bases; junction bases not matched to a gene: 5.

The genes are TRBV19 and TRBJ2-5; D possibly corresponds to TRBD1 (5 bases). Trimming left V 4 bases short and J 6 bases short, with 18 bases between. Germline V CDR1 and CDR2: LNHDA, SQIVND (reference sequence). This CDR3 spans 15 amino acids. Written as DNA, the CDR3 is TGTGCCAGTAGTAAGAGTCGCAGGGATCGAAAGACCCAGTACTTC. It codes for CASSKSRRDRKTQYF.

This chain connects TRBV5-6 to TRBJ1-1; 7 bases align to TRBD1. Looked up from germline, CDR1 is SGHDT and CDR2 is YYEEEE. J gave up 5 bases and V 6 bases, and 10 bases lay outside the gene matches. The CDR3 length is 14 residues. CDR3 bases: TGTGCCAGCATCCTGACAGGGATTAAGACTGAAGCTTTCTTT. Translating gives CASILTGIKTEAFF.

The chain couples TRBV5-1 to TRBJ1-4; no clear D. Germline-derived CDR1 and CDR2 are SGHRS and YFSETQ. This CDR3 has 14 amino acids. The V end was cut by 4 bases, the J end by 3 bases, with 10 bases between. CDR3 residues: CASSQRLSNEKLFF. The CDR3 bases are TGCGCCAGCAGCCAGCGATTGTCTAATGAAAAACTGTTTTTT.

The genes are TRBV29-1 and TRBJ1-5; the D is unclear. The V end lost 7 bases, the J end lost 3 bases, and 10 bases lay between the germline ends. The CDR3 contains 12 residues. Germline loops: CDR1 SQVTM, CDR2 ANQGSEA. CDR3 DNA sequence: TGCAGCGGCGGGGAGGACAATCAGCCCCAGCATTTT. Amino acid sequence: CSGGEDNQPQHF.

The chain couples TRBV9 to TRBJ2-1; 12 bases agree with TRBD2. This CDR3 is 16 amino acids long. Losses at the gene ends were 3 bases for V and 6 bases for J; bases not matched to a gene: 7. Germline V gene data show CDR1 as SGDLS and CDR2 as YYNGEE. CDR3 amino acids: CASSGLAGGRINEQFF. The CDR3 coding sequence is TGTGCCAGCAGCGGGCTAGCGGGGGGGCGAATCAATGAGCAGTTCTTC. The entire variable domain, with the rest obtained from reference TRBV9 and TRBJ2-1, is as follows: DSGVTQTPKHLITATGQRVTLRCSPRSGDLSVYWYQQSLDQGLQFLIQYYNGEERAKGNILERFSAQQFPDLHSELNLSSLELGDSALYFCASSGLAGGRINEQFFGPGTRLTVL.

The CDR3 region is CASSREASNQPQHF. In DNA form, the CDR3 reads TGTGCCAGCTCTAGGGAGGCGAGCAATCAGCCCCAGCATTTT. The chain employs TRBV2 and TRBJ1-5, with D unclear. Trimming shortened V by 8 bases and J by 1 base, and 12 bases separated the two germline ends. Germline CDR1 SNHLY, CDR2 FYNNEI. This CDR3 has 14 amino acids. Full variable domain (remainder filled in from reference TRBV2 and TRBJ1-5): EPEVTQTPSHQVTQMGQEVILRCVPISNHLYFYWYRQILGQKVEFLVSFYNNEISEKSEIFDDQFSVERPDGSNFTLKIRSTKLEDSAMYFCASSREASNQPQHFGDGTRLSIL.

In regard to this clone: One end of the junction varies from germline; a read error may be responsible. The rearrangement joins TRBV20-1 to TRBJ2-7; TRBD1 matches 10 bases. The length of the CDR3 is 11 residues. Germline V gene data show CDR1 as DFQATT and CDR2 as SNEGSKA (reference sequence). The CDR3 loop is CSAQGQGWWDF. In nucleotides, the CDR3 is TGCAGTGCCCAGGGACAGGGGTGGTGGGACTTC.

This clone turned up a few times. The chain couples TRBV5-1 to TRBJ2-3, with a tentative D call TRBD1 (5 bases). There are 13 residues in the CDR3. Germline V gene lookup returns CDR1 SGHRS and CDR2 YFSETQ. V lost 1 base to trimming and J lost 6 bases, with 9 bases between them. CDR3 DNA sequence: TGCGCCAGCAGCTTGCCTGGGGCTGATACGCAGTATTTT. The encoded protein is CASSLPGADTQYF.

The chain links TRBV11-2 to TRBJ2-5; a possible D gene is TRBD2 (5 bases). This CDR3 spans 16 amino acids. Trimming took 3 bases from V and 4 from J, leaving 18 bases between them. The germline V gene encodes CDR1 SGHAT and CDR2 FQNNGV. CDR3 in DNA: TGTGCCAGCAGCTTCGGTAGGCGCGGGCCAGGAGAGACCCAGTACTTC. Amino acids: CASSFGRRGPGETQYF. Variable domain in full (rest from reference TRBV11-2 and TRBJ2-5): EAGVAQSPRYKIIEKRQSVAFWCNPISGHATLYWYQQILGQGPKLLIQFQNNGVVDDSQLPKDRFSAERLKGVDSTLKIQPAKLEDSAVYLCASSFGRRGPGETQYFGPGTRLLVL.

The chain carries TRBV4-3 and TRBJ1-6; no clear D. The germline V gene has CDR1 LGHNA and CDR2 YSLEER. Deletions cut 4 bases from V and 7 bases from J, with 11 bases between. This CDR3 has 14 amino acids. The CDR3 reads CASSPGILNSPLHF. CDR3 bases: TGCGCCAGCAGCCCCGGGATCTTGAATTCACCCCTCCACTTT.

The chain is built from TRBV5-1 and TRBJ2-5, with D perhaps TRBD1 (6 bases). The V gene's germline CDR1 is SGHRS and CDR2 YFSETQ. The CDR3 totals 15 residues. V lost 2 bases and J 1 base, leaving 12 bases between the germline ends. The CDR3 DNA is TGCGCCAGCAGCTTAGACACAGGGTTCCAAGAGACCCAGTACTTC. Translating it yields CASSLDTGFQETQYF.

This clone was detected once. The chain is built from TRBV5-1 and TRBJ2-3; 8 bases line up with TRBD1. The J segment lost 4 bases and the V segment lost 2 bases, leaving 6 bases of the junction unmatched. Germline V gene lookup returns CDR1 SGHRS and CDR2 YFSETQ. CDR3 length: 15 amino acids. This CDR3 is CASSLQGEVPDTQYF. Here the CDR3 DNA reads TGCGCCAGCAGCTTACAGGGGGAAGTGCCAGATACGCAGTATTTT.